The T cell receptor (beta chain) described here comes from a study of blood T cell repertoires in COVID-19. With 2 bases clipped from V and 3 bases from J, the junction kept 2 bases outside the gene matches. CDR3 size: 16 residues. Sequencing was performed with immunoSEQ multiplex PCR; in TCRdb, only in-frame clones are kept and a portion is missing. The sample shows more than 150,000 clones, about four fifths of them seen only once. Sequencing used peripheral blood. This sequence joins TRBV6-7 and TRBJ1-4; 11 bases are a match to TRBD1. TRBV6-7 is filed as an ORF, its function uncertain. The clonotype was recovered from a human donor in a cohort sampled during active COVID-19. DNA of the CDR3: TGTGCCAGCAGTTACGGACAGGGGGCACCTAATGAAAAACTGTTTTTT. It translates to CASSYGQGAPNEKLFF.